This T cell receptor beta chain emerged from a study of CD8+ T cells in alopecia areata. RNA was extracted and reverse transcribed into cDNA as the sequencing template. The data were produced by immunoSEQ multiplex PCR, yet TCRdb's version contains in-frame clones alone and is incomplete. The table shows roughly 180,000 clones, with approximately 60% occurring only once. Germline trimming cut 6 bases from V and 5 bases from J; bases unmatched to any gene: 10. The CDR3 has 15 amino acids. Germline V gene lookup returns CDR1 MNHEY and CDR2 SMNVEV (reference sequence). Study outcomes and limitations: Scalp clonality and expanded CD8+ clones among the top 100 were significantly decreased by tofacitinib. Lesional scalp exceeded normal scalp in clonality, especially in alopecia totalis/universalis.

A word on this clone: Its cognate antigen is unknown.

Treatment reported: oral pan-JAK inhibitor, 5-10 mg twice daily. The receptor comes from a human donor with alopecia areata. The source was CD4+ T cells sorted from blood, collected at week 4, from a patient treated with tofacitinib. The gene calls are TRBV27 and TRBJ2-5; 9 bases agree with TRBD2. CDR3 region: CASSSPGLALETQYF. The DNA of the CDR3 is TGTGCCAGCAGCTCCCCGGGACTAGCTTTGGAGACCCAGTACTTC.